This T cell receptor (beta chain) came from a study of identical twins. Findings and limits, study-wide: Memory repertoires lacked the insertion deficit that abundant cord blood beta clonotypes showed. Modelling approaches yielded underestimates of out-of-frame TCR alpha sharing between monozygotic twins.

TCRdb ran MiXCR on the 5' RACE reads and lists one entry per CDR3 protein. The table records approximately 630,000 distinct CDR3 sequences, about 7.1% of them present only once. The germline V gene encodes CDR1 MDHEN and CDR2 SYDVKM. V was shortened by 4 bases and J by 6 bases, with 9 bases between the two germline ends. CDR3 length: 12 residues. This clonotype was counted between two and nine times. Antigen unknown. The sample also formed part of further work on yellow fever vaccine responses in identical twins.

The sequenced material came from PBMCs. This receptor was identified in a woman under 30 in good health. The chain is built from TRBV28 and TRBJ1-2; D remains unclear. The CDR3 region is CASSSRSDGYTF. CDR3 bases: TGTGCCAGCAGTTCCAGATCTGATGGCTACACCTTC.